This T cell receptor beta chain was recorded in a study of CD8 T cells in ankylosing spondylitis. Study results and limitations: Seemingly distinctive of ankylosing spondylitis blood was a TCR beta motif formed by eight highly homologous variants. Clones linked with disease were CD8+ and fairly uncommon in the peripheral blood. Significant enrichment of disease-linked clones was reportedly seen in matched ankylosing spondylitis synovial fluid.

The CDR3 runs to 13 residues. The V and J ends lost 3 bases and 5 bases respectively, with 9 bases between them. CDR1 is SGDLS and CDR2 is YYNGEE in the germline V gene. Concerning this clonotype: Its target is not known.

Scientists made TCR beta libraries using quantitative 5'-RACE with molecular barcodes. From the 5' RACE reads, TCRdb called clonotypes with MiXCR, one entry per CDR3 protein. Seen here are roughly 220,000 distinct CDR3 sequences, approximately 20% observed once, and the top ten hold about 42%. This rearrangement joins TRBV9 to TRBJ2-4; TRBD1 or TRBD2 may be the D gene (5 bases each). The sample taken for sequencing was blood, either unsorted or a sorted T cell fraction (not recorded which). The receptor was isolated from a male donor with ankylosing spondylitis. DNA for the CDR3: TGTGCCAGCAGCGCGGGACCAGAAAACATTCAGTACTTC. It specifies CASSAGPENIQYF.